Below are 30 T cell receptor beta chains sequenced from a single sample in a study of T cell responses to AZD1222 COVID-19 vaccine. Assay used: immunoSEQ multiplex PCR; TCRdb lists only in-frame clones, some missing. The table lists 60,000 to 80,000 clones, around three quarters of them singletons. Sequenced here: peripheral blood, sampled 28 days after the second AZD1222 dose. The source is an adult who received the AZD1222 COVID-19 vaccine.

This clone was seen only a few times. The V and J genes are TRBV3-1 (or the pseudogene TRBV3-2) and TRBJ1-2; the D is unclear. From germline, CDR1 is LGHDT and CDR2 YNNKEL (reference sequence). The length of the CDR3 is 17 residues. V lost 2 bases and J 2 bases, leaving 18 bases between the germline ends. CDR3 DNA sequence: TGTGCCAGCAGCCAACCCTCATTAAGCCCAGGAAACTATGGCTACACCTTC. Translating gives CASSQPSLSPGNYGYTF.

The chain couples TRBV3-1 (or the pseudogene TRBV3-2) to TRBJ1-5; D unresolved. Germline V gene lookup returns CDR1 LGHDT and CDR2 YNNKEL (reference sequence). The V end lost 3 bases, the J end lost 0 bases, and 3 bases lay between the germline ends. The CDR3 is 13 amino acids. The DNA for the CDR3 is TGTGCCAGCAGCCAGAATAGCAATCAGCCCCAGCATTTT. This sequence encodes CASSQNSNQPQHF.

The chain recombines TRBV5-1 with TRBJ2-5; 10 bases line up with TRBD2. The trim removed 0 bases at V and 2 bases at J, leaving 13 bases unmatched. CDR1 is SGHRS and CDR2 is YFSETQ in the germline V gene. This CDR3 has 19 residues. For the CDR3, the DNA is TGCGCCAGCAGCTTGGCCGCCGGGACTAGCGTCGTCGGTCAAGAGACCCAGTACTTC. Amino acids: CASSLAAGTSVVGQETQYF.

This sequence joins TRBV6-2 or TRBV6-3 and TRBJ2-7; possibly TRBD1 for D (6 bases). V shed 5 bases and J shed 2 bases, with 19 bases lying between them. This CDR3 region has 16 residues. The germline V gene encodes CDR1 MNHEY and CDR2 SVGEGT. CDR3 region: CASSQHSGHDAYEQYF. In DNA, the CDR3 is TGTGCCAGCAGTCAACATTCGGGACATGATGCCTACGAGCAGTACTTC.

The chain employs TRBV19 and TRBJ2-2; D might be TRBD2 (7 bases). CDR1 and CDR2 (germline): LNHDA, SQIVND (reference sequence). The V end lost 10 bases, the J end lost 5 bases, and 26 bases lay between the germline ends. The CDR3 is made up of 17 amino acids. In DNA form, the CDR3 reads TGTGCCACCAACAATATGAGGGGGACTACCTTTACCGGGGAGCTGTTTTTT. This sequence encodes CATNNMRGTTFTGELFF.

This chain links TRBV19 with TRBJ2-1; perhaps TRBD2 as D (6 bases). The CDR3 is made up of 15 amino acids. Germline V gene sequence: CDR1 LNHDA, CDR2 SQIVND (reference sequence). V shed 5 bases and J shed 5 bases, with 16 bases lying between them. CDR3 bases: TGTGCCAGTAGTGGGGGGAGTGTTTGGGACAATGAGCAGTTCTTC. Encoded protein: CASSGGSVWDNEQFF.

V usage is TRBV24-1 and J usage is TRBJ1-2; a possible D gene is TRBD1 (6 bases). Per the germline V gene, CDR1 is KGHDR and CDR2 is SFDVKD. The ends were cut back, 8 bases at V and 8 bases at J, with 14 bases in the middle. The CDR3 has 12 amino acids. CDR3 region: CATTRRGQGYTF. In nucleotides, the CDR3 is TGTGCCACCACTCGGCGGGGGCAAGGCTACACCTTC.

V is TRBV28 and J is TRBJ2-1, with D perhaps matching TRBD1 (6 bases). Looked up from germline, CDR1 is MDHEN and CDR2 is SYDVKM. Trimming stripped 11 bases from V and 9 bases from J, with 11 bases between. CDR3 length: 10 amino acids. As DNA, the CDR3 is TGTGCCCTGGGGGCGGGTGAGCAGTTCTTC. Translating gives CALGAGEQFF.

The rearrangement uses TRBV11-2 and TRBJ2-5; maybe TRBD1 (5 bases). Germline V lookup: CDR1 SGHAT, CDR2 FQNNGV. This CDR3 has 14 residues. Trimming pared 5 bases from V and 5 bases from J, leaving 15 bases between. The CDR3 nucleotides are TGTGCCAGCAGCCCAGGGTGGCAGTCGGAGACCCAGTACTTC. It codes for CASSPGWQSETQYF.

The V and J genes are TRBV6-5 and TRBJ1-2, with D maybe TRBD1 (5 bases). CDR1 MNHEY and CDR2 SVGAGI come from the germline V gene. Trimming left V 0 bases short and J 6 bases short, with 11 bases between. The CDR3 consists of 14 residues. This CDR3 reads CASSYSGGPNGYTF. Written as DNA, the CDR3 is TGTGCCAGCAGTTACTCCGGGGGACCGAATGGCTACACCTTC.

This rearrangement joins TRBV19 to TRBJ2-3; possibly TRBD1 or TRBD2 for D (5 bases each). CDR3 length: 14 amino acids. Germline CDR1 is LNHDA and CDR2 is SQIVND (reference sequence). Trimming took off 6 bases at V and 2 bases at J, with 12 bases between the two ends. CDR3 in amino acids: CASRPGRTTDTQYF. Written as DNA, the CDR3 is TGTGCCAGTAGGCCGGGGCGGACCACAGATACGCAGTATTTT. The full variable domain, in which reference TRBV19 and TRBJ2-3 provide the parts outside the CDR3, is DGGITQSPKYLFRKEGQNVTLSCEQNLNHDAMYWYRQDPGQGLRLIYYSQIVNDFQKGDIAEGYSVSREKKESFPLTVTSAQKNPTAFYLCASRPGRTTDTQYFGPGTRLTVL.

This rearrangement joins TRBV3-1 (or the pseudogene TRBV3-2) to TRBJ2-7, with 10 bases matching TRBD2. This CDR3 has 14 amino acids. J lost 5 bases, V lost 4 bases, and 5 bases had no gene match. CDR1 and CDR2 (germline): LGHDT, YNNKEL (reference sequence). CDR3 in amino acids: CASSRASGSNEQYF. The CDR3 region has the DNA TGTGCCAGCAGCCGGGCTAGCGGGAGTAACGAGCAGTACTTC.

This chain joins TRBV7-2 and TRBJ1-6; D perhaps matches TRBD1 (6 bases). This CDR3 is built from 14 residues. V was shortened by 5 bases and J by 5 bases, with 10 bases between the two germline ends. Germline CDR1 SGHTA, CDR2 FQGNSA. The CDR3 bases are TGTGCCAGCAGCGAGGGACACCATAATTCACCCCTCCACTTT. As protein: CASSEGHHNSPLHF.

The chain carries TRBV2 and TRBJ2-7; D gene ambiguous. Between the trimmed V and J ends, which lost 6 bases and 1 base, there was a span of 10 bases. This CDR3 is built from 13 residues. Germline loops: CDR1 SNHLY, CDR2 FYNNEI. CDR3 protein: CASRGWDSYEQYF. Written as DNA, the CDR3 is TGTGCCAGCAGAGGTTGGGATTCCTACGAGCAGTACTTC.

The J gene is TRBJ2-7, the V gene TRBV28; 9 positions agree with TRBD2. The trim removed 6 bases at V and 1 base at J, leaving 7 bases unmatched. Per germline, CDR1 MDHEN and CDR2 SYDVKM. The CDR3 has 15 amino acids. CDR3 region: CASSPGLARSYEQYF. The CDR3 nucleotides read TGTGCCAGCAGCCCAGGACTAGCGAGGTCCTACGAGCAGTACTTC. Supplemented by reference TRBV28 and TRBJ2-7, the full variable domain reads DVKVTQSSRYLVKRTGEKVFLECVQDMDHENMFWYRQDPGLGLRLIYFSYDVKMKEKGDIPEGYSVSREKKERFSLILESASTNQTSMYLCASSPGLARSYEQYFGPGTRLTVT.

The chain uses TRBV28 and TRBJ1-2, with 7 positions matching TRBD1. After removal of 5 bases from V and 11 bases from J, the junction contained 11 bases not matched to a gene. Germline CDR1 MDHEN, CDR2 SYDVKM. This CDR3 is built from 13 residues. The CDR3 bases are TGTGCCAGCAGTCCCCAGGGGGAAACGTCGTACACCTTC. Amino acid sequence: CASSPQGETSYTF.

J is TRBJ1-6 and V is TRBV14; D remains ambiguous. The V end was cut by 3 bases, the J end by 6 bases, with 6 bases between. CDR1 and CDR2 (germline): SGHDN, FVKESK. There are 13 residues in the CDR3. The DNA for the CDR3 is TGTGCCAGCAGCCATACATTTAATTCACCCCTCCACTTT. Its protein product is CASSHTFNSPLHF.

This chain links TRBV28 with TRBJ2-7; no clear D. V shed 5 bases and J shed 3 bases, with 11 bases lying between them. This CDR3 is built from 13 residues. Germline-derived CDR1 and CDR2 are MDHEN and SYDVKM. CDR3 amino acids: CASSLLSSYEQYF. The CDR3 coding sequence is TGTGCCAGCAGTCTACTCTCGAGCTACGAGCAGTACTTC. The variable domain in full, with the rest retrieved from reference TRBV28 and TRBJ2-7, is DVKVTQSSRYLVKRTGEKVFLECVQDMDHENMFWYRQDPGLGLRLIYFSYDVKMKEKGDIPEGYSVSREKKERFSLILESASTNQTSMYLCASSLLSSYEQYFGPGTRLTVT.

The CDR3 region is CASSAGGTGPYNEQFF. Written as DNA, the CDR3 is TGTGCCAGCAGCGCAGGAGGGACAGGTCCCTACAATGAGCAGTTCTTC. The chain is built from TRBV9 and TRBJ2-1; TRBD1 matches at 8 bases. The CDR3 length is 16 residues. Germline V lookup: CDR1 SGDLS, CDR2 YYNGEE. V lost 3 bases, J lost 2 bases, and 7 bases stayed unmatched.

This clone turned up a few times. This chain connects TRBV7-9 to TRBJ1-1, with D possibly TRBD1 on 5 matching bases. This CDR3 spans 13 amino acids. CDR1 is SEHNR, CDR2 FQNEAQ, per germline (reference sequence). Trimming removed 5 bases from V and 6 bases from J, with 13 bases in between. DNA for the CDR3: TGTGCCAGCAGCGAGCGGCAGGGCCCTGAAGCTTTCTTT. Protein sequence: CASSERQGPEAFF.

The rearrangement links TRBV2 to TRBJ2-7; possibly TRBD1 for D (6 bases). The CDR3 is 16 amino acids. V lost 7 bases, J lost 6 bases, and 25 bases lay in between. CDR1 SNHLY and CDR2 FYNNEI come from the germline V gene. CDR3 region: CASNIFSGTNDFEQYF. For the CDR3, the DNA is TGTGCCAGCAATATCTTCTCCGGGACAAACGATTTCGAGCAGTACTTC. Looking up the rest from reference TRBV2 and TRBJ2-7 gives the full variable domain: EPEVTQTPSHQVTQMGQEVILRCVPISNHLYFYWYRQILGQKVEFLVSFYNNEISEKSEIFDDQFSVERPDGSNFTLKIRSTKLEDSAMYFCASNIFSGTNDFEQYFGPGTRLTVT.

The CDR3 loop reads CASTFLGLGYGYTF. The DNA for the CDR3 is TGTGCCAGCACCTTCCTGGGGTTGGGCTATGGCTACACCTTC. The J gene is TRBJ1-2, the V gene TRBV6-5; D ambiguous. The CDR3 loop spans 14 amino acids. Trimming cost V 7 bases and J 4 bases, with 16 bases left between them. Germline CDR1 MNHEY, CDR2 SVGAGI.

This clone was seen only once. This sequence joins TRBV29-1 and TRBJ2-2; tentative D call: TRBD2 (5 bases). Germline V gene data show CDR1 as SQVTM and CDR2 as ANQGSEA. V was trimmed by 4 bases and J by 5 bases, leaving 8 bases between them. This CDR3 is built from 12 residues. DNA of the CDR3: TGCAGCGTTGGGGAGCGGACCGGGGAGCTGTTTTTT. This codes for CSVGERTGELFF.

There are a few counts of this clone. The chain is built from TRBV10-1 and TRBJ2-7; 9 bases are a match to TRBD1. Germline CDR1 and CDR2: WNHNN and SYGVQD (reference sequence). CDR3 length: 15 residues. The junction had 9 bases not matched to a gene; V was cut back by 6 bases and J by 3 bases. CDR3 DNA: TGCGCCAGCAGCGCGGGACAGGGACCCTTCTACGAGCAGTACTTC. Amino acids: CASSAGQGPFYEQYF.

J is TRBJ2-3 and V is TRBV14; 11 positions agree with TRBD1. V lost 0 bases to trimming and J lost 4 bases; unmatched junction nucleotides: 6. Germline V gene sequence: CDR1 SGHDN, CDR2 FVKESK. The CDR3 is made up of 17 amino acids. Here the CDR3 reads CASSQDDWTGGPDTQYF. The CDR3 DNA reads TGTGCCAGCAGCCAAGATGACTGGACAGGGGGCCCAGATACGCAGTATTTT.

The rearrangement links TRBV15 to TRBJ1-3; D not resolved. CDR3 length equals 15 residues. CDR1 and CDR2 from the germline V gene are LNHNV and YYDKDF (reference sequence). With 4 bases removed from V and 4 bases from J, the gap between germline ends came to 14 bases. The CDR3 nucleotides read TGTGCCACCAGCAACCCCTCGATGCGGGGAAACACCATATATTTT. Encoded protein: CATSNPSMRGNTIYF.

This chain joins TRBV5-5 and TRBJ2-7; 9 bases line up with TRBD1. V shed 3 bases, J shed 1 base, and the junction held 5 bases outside the gene matches. This CDR3 has 15 residues. From germline, CDR1 is SGHKS and CDR2 YYEKEE (reference sequence). CDR3: CASSSRDRASYEQYF. The CDR3 coding sequence is TGTGCCAGCAGCTCCCGGGACAGGGCGTCCTACGAGCAGTACTTC.

This chain uses TRBV28 with TRBJ2-1, with TRBD1 identical over 7 bases. V gave up 5 bases and J gave up 6 bases; unmatched junction bases: 10. Germline CDR1 MDHEN, CDR2 SYDVKM. This CDR3 contains 15 residues. This chain's CDR3 is CASSIRDREVNEQFF. In nucleotides, the CDR3 is TGTGCCAGCAGTATCCGGGACAGAGAGGTCAATGAGCAGTTCTTC.

This clone was counted only a few times. V and J are TRBV18 and TRBJ1-6; 7 nucleotides line up with TRBD1. From germline, CDR1 is KGHSH and CDR2 LQKENI. Trimming removed 4 bases from V and 7 bases from J; junction bases left unmatched: 4. CDR3 length equals 14 residues. CDR3 amino acids: CASSRDSENSPLHF. CDR3 sequence (DNA): TGTGCCAGCTCACGGGACAGTGAGAATTCACCCCTCCACTTT.

The chain couples TRBV7-8 to TRBJ2-3, with D unresolved. CDR1 and CDR2 from the germline V gene are SGHVS and FQNEAQ. The CDR3 has 14 residues. V lost 1 base and J 3 bases, leaving 8 bases between the germline ends. The CDR3 bases are TGTGCCAGCAGCTTAGTCGGCTCGACAGATACGCAGTATTTT. Its protein product is CASSLVGSTDTQYF.